This entry lists 20 T cell receptor beta chains sequenced from one sample in a study of cytotoxic CD8 clonotypes in ibrutinib-treated CLL. Method: immunoSEQ multiplex PCR; TCRdb's copy keeps in-frame clones and lacks some. The top ten hold around 13% of the sample, which has about 150,000 clones, about 80% seen once. The sequencing here drew on PBMCs, taken after 12 months of ibrutinib treatment. The receptors here all came from a human donor with chronic lymphocytic leukemia.

This clone was observed a few times. This chain links TRBV4-1 with TRBJ2-3, with D perhaps TRBD2 (6 bases). Germline values: CDR1 MGHRA, CDR2 YSYEKL. V dropped 0 bases and J dropped 10 bases, with 17 bases sitting between them. CDR3 size: 15 residues. The CDR3 DNA is TGCGCCAGCAGCCAAGAGGGTGGGAGGATAGGAGCGCAGTATTTT. This encodes CASSQEGGRIGAQYF.

The gene calls are TRBV25-1 and TRBJ2-3; TRBD2 agrees at 11 bases. This CDR3 spans 17 amino acids. Trimming took 1 base from V and 3 from J; bases not matched to a gene: 6. The germline gives CDR1 MGHDK, CDR2 SYGVNS. CDR3 in amino acids: CASSEFGIAGGTDTQYF. The CDR3 region has the DNA TGTGCCAGCAGTGAATTCGGGATAGCGGGAGGGACAGATACGCAGTATTTT.

This clone was observed a handful of times. This chain uses TRBV29-1 with TRBJ1-2; D not certain. CDR3 length: 13 amino acids. Trimming removed 6 bases from V and 6 bases from J, with 17 bases in between. Germline V gene data show CDR1 as SQVTM and CDR2 as ANQGSEA. The CDR3 sequence: CSVSYSVLDGYTF. The CDR3 nucleotides read TGCAGCGTCAGCTACTCAGTTTTAGATGGCTACACCTTC.

This chain joins TRBV9 and TRBJ1-1; no definite D call. The germline CDR1 and CDR2 sequences are SGDLS and YYNGEE. This CDR3 has 15 amino acids. Trimming shortened V by 3 bases and J by 0 bases, and 12 bases separated the two germline ends. In nucleotides, the CDR3 is TGTGCCAGCAGCGCCCATACCTCGTTGAACACTGAAGCTTTCTTT. It encodes CASSAHTSLNTEAFF.

CDR3 region: CASSYARGVSNYGYTF. The CDR3 bases are TGTGCCAGCAGCTACGCCCGAGGGGTTTCAAACTATGGCTACACCTTC. The chain employs TRBV7-2 and TRBJ1-2; TRBD1 might be the D (5 bases). The CDR3 spans 16 residues. Germline lookup yields CDR1 SGHTA and CDR2 FQGNSA. The germline V and J ends were trimmed by 4 bases and 2 bases, with 17 bases remaining between them.

The gene calls are TRBV18 and TRBJ2-7, with D uncertain. This CDR3 has 15 amino acids. Germline V gene data show CDR1 as KGHSH and CDR2 as LQKENI. V shed 2 bases and J shed 0 bases, with 11 bases lying between them. The CDR3 coding sequence is TGTGCCAGCTCACCAAGTTACAGCCTCTCCTACGAGCAGTACTTC. This codes for CASSPSYSLSYEQYF.

V is TRBV10-3 and J is TRBJ1-3; D may be TRBD1 (5 bases). Trimming left V 6 bases short and J 2 bases short, with 17 bases between. The V gene's germline CDR1 is ENHRY and CDR2 SYGVKD. CDR3 length: 16 amino acids. The CDR3, as DNA: TGTGCCATCAGGGGGGTGCAGACAGTTACTGGAAACACCATATATTTT. Translating gives CAIRGVQTVTGNTIYF.

As for this clone: A far bigger clonotype differs at one base, so this is likely a read error. The sample contains more than one DNA sequence encoding this CDR3. The gene calls are TRBV7-9 and TRBJ2-7; 7 bases map to TRBD2. This CDR3 comprises 16 residues. CDR1 is SEHNR and CDR2 is FQNEAQ in the germline V gene (reference sequence). Trimming took 1 base from V and 5 from J; bases not matched to a gene: 11. CDR3 in DNA: TGTGCCAGCAGCTTAGTGGGGGAGGGGTTGACCGACGAGCAGTACTTC. Its translation: CASSLVGEGLTDEQYF.

V and J are TRBV6-6 and TRBJ1-2; D gene unclear. V shed 0 bases and J shed 6 bases, with 2 bases lying between them. The CDR3 extends over 11 amino acids. Germline loops: CDR1 MNHNY, CDR2 SVGAGI (reference sequence). The CDR3 sequence: CASSYSHGYTF. CDR3 nucleotide sequence: TGTGCCAGCAGTTACTCACATGGCTACACCTTC.

There are a few counts of this clone. J is TRBJ1-3 and V is TRBV11-2; D is unclear. Germline lookup yields CDR1 SGHAT and CDR2 FQNNGV. Trimming cost V 2 bases and J 2 bases, with 4 bases left between them. The CDR3 has 13 amino acids. The CDR3, as DNA: TGTGCCAGCAGCTTACAGCCTGGAAACACCATATATTTT. Translation: CASSLQPGNTIYF.

As for this clone: Germline and junction disagree at one end, which may indicate a read error. CDR3 protein: CASSFELSSTSNEQYF. CDR3 DNA: TGTGCCAGCAGCTTCGAACTCTCCAGTACCTCCAACGAGCAGTACTTC. V and J are TRBV27 and TRBJ2-7; D not certain. Germline loops: CDR1 MNHEY, CDR2 SMNVEV (reference sequence). The CDR3 has 16 residues.

The CDR3 loop is CASSIRLAGEIGGELFF. The DNA for the CDR3 is TGTGCCAGTAGTATTCGCCTAGCGGGAGAAATAGGCGGGGAGCTGTTTTTT. V usage is TRBV19 and J usage is TRBJ2-2; TRBD2 matches 10 bases. J gave up 7 bases and V 3 bases, and 11 bases lay outside the gene matches. The CDR3 spans 17 residues. Germline values: CDR1 LNHDA, CDR2 SQIVND (reference sequence).

The V gene is TRBV6-5, the J gene TRBJ2-2; tentative D call: TRBD2 (6 bases). The V gene's germline CDR1 is MNHEY and CDR2 SVGAGI. This CDR3 is 16 amino acids long. V lost 2 bases and J 4 bases, leaving 14 bases between the germline ends. CDR3: CASSYHPGAVTGELFF. CDR3 bases: TGTGCCAGCAGTTACCATCCGGGAGCGGTCACCGGGGAGCTGTTTTTT.

The rearrangement joins TRBV13 to TRBJ2-7; TRBD1 agrees at 7 bases. This CDR3 is built from 14 residues. V shed 1 base and J 3 bases; nucleotides not matched to a gene: 3. Germline V CDR1 and CDR2: PRHDT, FYEKMQ (reference sequence). The CDR3: CASSLDRGVYEQYF. CDR3 sequence (DNA): TGTGCCAGCAGCTTAGACAGGGGTGTCTACGAGCAGTACTTC.

The genes are TRBV18 and TRBJ2-3, with 9 nucleotides matching TRBD2. V dropped 3 bases and J dropped 0; count of bases not matched to a gene: 4. The CDR3 length is 16 residues. Germline V gene lookup returns CDR1 KGHSH and CDR2 LQKENI. The chain's CDR3 is CASSPFSGGSTDTQYF. Here the CDR3 DNA reads TGTGCCAGCTCACCTTTTAGCGGGGGTAGCACAGATACGCAGTATTTT.

This chain joins TRBV11-3 and TRBJ2-7; perhaps TRBD2 as D (7 bases). V dropped 5 bases and J dropped 6 bases, with 23 bases sitting between them. Germline V gene data show CDR1 as SGHNT and CDR2 as YENEEA. CDR3 length equals 16 residues. DNA for the CDR3: TGTGCCAGCAGCAAAGGGGGAGGGCGGGAGCTCGGCGAGCAGTACTTC. This sequence encodes CASSKGGGRELGEQYF.

The chain links TRBV7-2 to TRBJ2-1, with TRBD2 identical over 12 bases. V shed 4 bases, J shed 0 bases, and the junction held 4 bases outside the gene matches. The CDR3 consists of 17 residues. CDR1 SGHTA and CDR2 FQGNSA come from the germline V gene. The CDR3: CASSSLAGGSSYNEQFF. CDR3 in DNA: TGTGCCAGCAGCTCGCTAGCGGGAGGGAGCTCCTACAATGAGCAGTTCTTC.

The chain recombines TRBV28 with TRBJ2-2; D might be TRBD2 (5 bases). This CDR3 has 14 residues. The germline V gene has CDR1 MDHEN and CDR2 SYDVKM. V lost 7 bases and J lost 4, with 13 bases in between. CDR3 in DNA: TGTGCCAGCAATCTGCGGGTGAGCACCGGGGAGCTGTTTTTT. Translating it yields CASNLRVSTGELFF. The full variable domain, its missing parts supplied by reference TRBV28 and TRBJ2-2, is DVKVTQSSRYLVKRTGEKVFLECVQDMDHENMFWYRQDPGLGLRLIYFSYDVKMKEKGDIPEGYSVSREKKERFSLILESASTNQTSMYLCASNLRVSTGELFFGEGSRLTVL.

V is TRBV4-3 and J is TRBJ1-1, with TRBD1 matching over 7 bases. J gave up 1 base and V 1 base, and 6 bases lay outside the gene matches. From germline, CDR1 is LGHNA and CDR2 YSLEER. The CDR3 consists of 16 residues. The CDR3 bases are TGCGCCAGCAGCCAAGCTCCGGGACAGAGGAACACTGAAGCTTTCTTT. Translation gives CASSQAPGQRNTEAFF.

The chain carries TRBV4-1 and TRBJ2-7; a possible D gene is TRBD2 (7 bases). Between the trimmed V and J ends, which lost 0 bases and 1 base, there was a span of 10 bases. Germline assignment: CDR1 MGHRA and CDR2 YSYEKL. The CDR3 is 15 residues long. CDR3 region: CASSQDRGASYEQYF. The CDR3 nucleotides are TGCGCCAGCAGCCAAGATCGGGGGGCTTCCTACGAGCAGTACTTC.